This T cell receptor beta chain derives from a study of blood T cells in healthy people across ages (dated by TCRdb to about 2015). Notes on the research overall: Template switching captured roughly one uniquely barcoded TCR beta cDNA molecule per two T cells in model experiments. Two additional independent replicas of 1 million unique cDNA reads from the same blood draw were analyzed for two donors (one aged 18 to 29 and one aged 80 or older). Four age groups were formed from the donors: young (average approximately 15 years), middle-aged (approximately 40), aged (62) and long-lived (more than 75). The study measured age-related changes in TCR beta repertoire diversity using deep sequencing normalized with unique cDNA molecular identifiers. Donors of different ages were randomly distributed across sequencing lanes to avoid experimental bias.

The receptor library was made with 5' RACE. Sequencing was carried out with an Illumina HiSeq 2500. A second PCR of roughly 6 to 11 cycles was run with a J-beta primer mix and a sample-barcoded 5' primer. Each TCR beta cDNA molecule received a unique molecular identifier from a template-switch 5' adaptor carrying 12 random nucleotides. Each sample yielded at least 2.5 million CDR3-containing paired-end reads. First-strand cDNA synthesis was performed from all RNA using the Mint cDNA synthesis kit, with priming by a TRBC-specific oligonucleotide. After uracil-DNA glycosylase treatment, a first 18-cycle PCR used universal primers M1SS and BC2_uni_R on all cDNA. From the authors' description of their analysis: Each sample was normalized by randomly selecting 1 million high-quality reads, each carrying a distinct molecular identifier. Reads with shared molecular identifiers were discarded instead of being binned into consensus sequences. MiTCR, set to a Q25 quality threshold and the strictest error-elimination algorithm, was used for CDR3 identification, clonotype clustering and error correction. Lower-bound total TCR beta diversity was estimated with a nonparametric unseen species model using Euler transformation. TCRdb reran the public reads through fastp at Q25 and MiXCR, keeping productive beta chains. Rows matching on CDR3 protein sequence are summarized as one entry with the most common DNA and genes. For this entry, the V and J calls and clone size follow TCRdb and not the study's own pipeline. The sample has approximately 1,000,000 distinct CDR3 sequences on record, roughly two fifths of them singletons. The ten largest make up under 15% of the sample.

General findings and caveats noted by the study authors: Bulk unsorted PBMC profiling prevented conclusive comparison of naive and antigen-experienced compartments. Compared with the aged group, the long-lived group had more naive CD4+ T cells, fewer expanded clones and increased TCR diversity, a pattern suggesting age selection. Donor CMV infection status was unknown, potentially confounding age-related changes in expanded clonotypes. Estimates of total diversity based on one million sequenced T cells were regarded as lower bounds and as underestimates. Observed TCR beta diversity per million T cells fell roughly linearly with age, and a significant reduction was already apparent by age around 39. There was a strong correlation between observed TCR beta diversity and the percentage of naive T cells measured by flow cytometry.

The donors were under 40 Caucasian individuals from Russia, aged roughly 6 to 100 years, who were systemically healthy. Each donor gave about 9.7 milliliters of peripheral blood, drawn into EDTA-treated Vacutainer tubes. Ficoll-Paque density-gradient centrifugation was used to isolate PBMCs, with at least 6.5 million per sample. Total RNA, at least 5 micrograms per sample, was extracted from PBMCs with Trizol reagent. Naive CD45RAhigh/CD27high T cell percentages were measured by flow cytometry on a PBMC aliquot from every donor. A remark on this clonotype: Its antigen is not yet known. Per-nucleotide qualities are absent, and no much larger clonotype sits a single base away.

This sequence originates from a man between 18 and 29 years old in good health. Sequencing input: blood.

The DNA is TGTGCCAGCTGGGGAGAAGAGCAGTATTTT. This sequence encodes CASWGEEQYF. The chain joins TRBV6-5 to TRBJ2-3, with a tentative D gene TRBD2 over 5 matching bases. Trimming at the junction amounts to 8 bases on V and 11 bases on J, and the germline ends lie 11 bases apart. CDR1 and CDR2 are drawn from the germline V gene: MNHEY, SVGAGI. The CDR3 measures 10 amino acids from cysteine to phenylalanine. The read is trimmed to its CDR3 DNA, 30 bases read in frame from base 1.